This passage covers 6 T cell receptor beta chains from one sample sequenced in a study of regulatory T cells in long-lasting Graves disease. CDR3-region Arm-PCR and iRepertoire HTBI primers produced the TCR beta libraries. A single record per CDR3 protein comes from TCRdb applying MiXCR to the multiplex PCR reads. The sample yields 400,000 to 500,000 distinct CDR3 sequences, around a fifth seen once. Regarding time point: persistent/refractory GD, antithyroid drugs over 5 years with positive TRAb. Making the TCR library involved RNA that had been extracted from PBMCs. This specimen consisted of peripheral blood mononuclear cells (PBMCs), obtained when the disease was refractory, from a patient treated with antithyroid drugs. Receptor source: a female donor with Graves disease.

This clonotype was picked up many times. This chain joins TRBV6-2 or TRBV6-3 and TRBJ1-1, with D possibly TRBD1 on 6 matching bases. The germline CDR1 and CDR2 sequences are MNHEY and SVGEGT. CDR3 length: 14 residues. Trimming pared 7 bases from V and 1 base from J, leaving 13 bases between. The chain's CDR3 is CASKTGSENTEAFF. CDR3 sequence (DNA): TGTGCCAGCAAGACAGGATCTGAGAACACTGAAGCTTTCTTT.

This clonotype showed up many times. The genes are TRBV7-3 and TRBJ2-4; TRBD1 might be the D (6 bases). The germline V and J ends were trimmed by 4 bases and 2 bases, with 12 bases remaining between them. CDR1 SGHTA and CDR2 FQGTGA come from the germline V gene. CDR3 length: 15 amino acids. DNA for the CDR3: TGTGCCAGCAGCTGGGGACATGGCCCCAAAAACATTCAGTACTTC. It translates to CASSWGHGPKNIQYF. The variable domain in full, completed from reference TRBV7-3 and TRBJ2-4, reads GAGVSQTPSNKVTEKGKYVELRCDPISGHTALYWYRQSLGQGPEFLIYFQGTGAADDSGLPNDRFFAVRPEGSVSTLKIQRTERGDSAVYLCASSWGHGPKNIQYFGAGTRLSVL.

This clonotype was seen at least ten times. A read error may produce the germline difference seen at one junction end. The rearrangement uses TRBV28 and TRBJ1-4, with TRBD1 as a possible D gene (6 bases). This CDR3 comprises 15 residues. Per the germline V gene, CDR1 is MDHEN and CDR2 is SYDVKM. The CDR3 here is CASSFGDTSQVEEVF. CDR3 coding DNA: TGTGCCAGCAGTTTCGGGGACACCTCTCAGGTGGAGGAGGTTTTT.

Turning to this clonotype: The junction differs from germline at one of its ends, possibly a read error. The chain joins TRBV7-7 to TRBJ2-5; 8 bases are a match to TRBD1. Per the germline V gene, CDR1 is SSHAT and CDR2 is FNYEAQ (reference sequence). The CDR3 contains 17 residues. The CDR3 DNA reads as TGTGCTAGCAGCTTAGTTCGCGACAGGGGTAACGGAGAGACCCAGTACTTC. It yields the protein CASSLVRDRGNGETQYF.

This clonotype has more than one count but fewer than ten. The chain couples TRBV7-2 to TRBJ2-7; D remains unclear. Germline lookup yields CDR1 SGHTA and CDR2 FQGNSA. Trimming removed 5 bases from V and 3 bases from J, with 14 bases in between. The CDR3 runs to 14 residues. CDR3 residues: CASSQTSQNYEQYF. The DNA for the CDR3 is TGTGCCAGCAGCCAAACGTCACAGAACTACGAGCAGTACTTC.

The chain has TRBV9 and TRBJ2-3; D remains unclear. The germline CDR1 and CDR2 sequences are SGDLS and YYNGEE. The CDR3 is 12 residues long. V gave up 0 bases and J gave up 5 bases, with 4 bases separating them. CDR3: CASSVDQDTQYF. DNA for the CDR3: TGTGCCAGCAGCGTAGATCAAGATACGCAGTATTTT.